This paragraph covers one TCR beta chain sequence. This entry belongs to a study of blood T cell repertoires in COVID-19. On the study more broadly: Researchers got acute and convalescent COVID-19 samples from the United States, Italy and Spain. PBMCs, B-cell-depleted T cells, or T cells were the source of the cDNA or gDNA that made up the material.

This table comes from immunoSEQ multiplex PCR, and its TCRdb copy is limited to in-frame clones, with some not included. Of about 220,000 clones detected, roughly four fifths appear once; the ten largest clones hold 1.3%. The CDR3 is 15 residues long. Germline V gene lookup returns CDR1 MNHEY and CDR2 SVGAGI. The V segment lost 7 bases and the J segment 2 bases; nucleotides outside the gene matches: 10. This sequence was found in a woman aged 40 to 49 with acute COVID-19. Material for sequencing was PBMCs or T cells enriched from blood (not recorded which). V and J are TRBV6-5 and TRBJ1-2; 7 bases are a match to TRBD1. CDR3 nucleotide sequence: TGTGCCAGCACCCGGTGGACAGGCGACAACTATGGCTACACCTTC. This gives the protein CASTRWTGDNYGYTF.